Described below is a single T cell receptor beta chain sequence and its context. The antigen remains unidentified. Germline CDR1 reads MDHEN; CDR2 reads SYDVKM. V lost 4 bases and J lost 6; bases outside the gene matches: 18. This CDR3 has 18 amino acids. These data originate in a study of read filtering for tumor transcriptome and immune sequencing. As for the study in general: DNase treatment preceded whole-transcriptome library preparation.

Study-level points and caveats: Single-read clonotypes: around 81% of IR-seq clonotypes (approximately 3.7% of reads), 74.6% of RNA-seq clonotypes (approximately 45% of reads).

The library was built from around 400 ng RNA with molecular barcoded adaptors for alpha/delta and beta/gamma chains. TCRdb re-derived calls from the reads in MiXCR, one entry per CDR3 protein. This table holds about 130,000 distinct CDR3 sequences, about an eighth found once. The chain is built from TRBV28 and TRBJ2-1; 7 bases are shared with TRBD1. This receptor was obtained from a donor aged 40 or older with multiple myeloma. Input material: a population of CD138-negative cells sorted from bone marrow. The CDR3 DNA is TGTGCCAGCAGTTCTGACGACAGGGCGTCCCGACTCGGCAATGAGCAGTTCTTC. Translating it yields CASSSDDRASRLGNEQFF.